This entry lists 20 T cell receptor beta chains sequenced from one sample in a study of blood T cell repertoires in COVID-19. Measured with immunoSEQ multiplex PCR; TCRdb has only the in-frame clones, and not every one. The sample holds hundreds of thousands of clones, roughly 86% seen once. Material for sequencing was peripheral blood. The receptors were sampled from a woman aged 55-75 years with COVID-19, enrolled during active disease.

As DNA, the CDR3 is TGTGCCATCAGTGAGTTGACGGGTGGAAACACCATATATTTT. Protein product: CAISELTGGNTIYF. The chain links TRBV10-3 to TRBJ1-3, with D hard to call. This CDR3 contains 14 residues. The germline V and J ends were trimmed by 1 base and 3 bases, with 7 bases remaining between them. CDR1 and CDR2 (germline): ENHRY, SYGVKD.

The chain carries TRBV6-2 or TRBV6-3 and TRBJ2-7; possible D gene TRBD1, 5 bases. V was trimmed by 4 bases and J by 3 bases, leaving 13 bases between them. The length of the CDR3 is 14 residues. CDR1 is MNHEY and CDR2 is SVGEGT in the germline V gene. In DNA form, the CDR3 reads TGTGCCAGCAGTTCCTGGGGCAGGGACTACGAGCAGTACTTC. Its translation is CASSSWGRDYEQYF.

The chain has TRBV19 and TRBJ1-2; D is undetermined. V dropped 6 bases and J dropped 0 bases, with 11 bases sitting between them. Per germline, CDR1 LNHDA and CDR2 SQIVND (reference sequence). CDR3 size: 14 residues. In nucleotides, the CDR3 is TGTGCCAGTAGGTGGCCGGGAACTAACTATGGCTACACCTTC. It codes for CASRWPGTNYGYTF.

The chain has TRBV3-1 (or the pseudogene TRBV3-2) and TRBJ1-3; tentatively, D is TRBD1 (5 bases). V was shortened by 5 bases and J by 3 bases, with 11 bases between the two germline ends. Germline values: CDR1 LGHDT, CDR2 YNNKEL (reference sequence). There are 14 residues in the CDR3. The CDR3 loop reads CASSKTGDGNTIYF. The CDR3 nucleotides are TGTGCCAGCAGCAAGACGGGGGATGGAAACACCATATATTTT.

This clone showed up just once. The chain links TRBV9 to TRBJ1-5; 7 bases align to TRBD1. This CDR3 contains 16 residues. V was pared by 6 bases and J by 3 bases, with 12 bases of the junction left unmatched. Germline assignment: CDR1 SGDLS and CDR2 YYNGEE. CDR3 in amino acids: CASILLPGQLNQPQHF. The CDR3 region has the DNA TGTGCCAGCATCCTATTACCGGGACAGCTCAATCAGCCCCAGCATTTT. The full variable domain, with the rest looked up from reference TRBV9 and TRBJ1-5, is DSGVTQTPKHLITATGQRVTLRCSPRSGDLSVYWYQQSLDQGLQFLIQYYNGEERAKGNILERFSAQQFPDLHSELNLSSLELGDSALYFCASILLPGQLNQPQHFGDGTRLSIL.

The chain recombines TRBV11-2 with TRBJ1-1; D uncertain. The CDR3 consists of 13 residues. The V gene's germline CDR1 is SGHAT and CDR2 FQNNGV. Trimming took 2 bases from V and 6 from J, leaving 10 bases between them. The CDR3 here is CASSLMGTPEAFF. CDR3 nucleotide sequence: TGTGCCAGCAGCTTAATGGGCACGCCTGAAGCTTTCTTT. Looking up the rest from reference TRBV11-2 and TRBJ1-1 gives the full variable domain: EAGVAQSPRYKIIEKRQSVAFWCNPISGHATLYWYQQILGQGPKLLIQFQNNGVVDDSQLPKDRFSAERLKGVDSTLKIQPAKLEDSAVYLCASSLMGTPEAFFGQGTRLTVV.

CDR3 sequence (DNA): TGTGCCAGCAGTGAAGTCAGGGTGGTCGCTGAAGCTTTCTTT. It yields the protein CASSEVRVVAEAFF. V and J are TRBV6-1 and TRBJ1-1; D possibly corresponds to TRBD1 (5 bases). This CDR3 is built from 14 residues. In germline, CDR1 is MNHNS, CDR2 SASEGT. V was clipped by 1 base and J by 6 bases, with 12 bases between them.

The V call is TRBV3-1 (or the pseudogene TRBV3-2), the J call TRBJ1-1; 7 bases map to TRBD1. Losses at the gene ends were 1 base for V and 1 base for J; bases not matched to a gene: 6. This CDR3 region has 16 residues. The germline CDR1 and CDR2 sequences are LGHDT and YNNKEL (reference sequence). The CDR3 spells CASSQVTGTGNTEAFF. As DNA, the CDR3 is TGTGCCAGCAGCCAAGTGACAGGGACTGGGAACACTGAAGCTTTCTTT.

V and J are TRBV29-1 and TRBJ1-2; D gene ambiguous. The CDR3 has 12 residues. Germline V gene data show CDR1 as SQVTM and CDR2 as ANQGSEA. V lost 8 bases and J 4 bases, leaving 14 bases between the germline ends. The CDR3: CSQGGVSYGYTF. The CDR3 nucleotides are TGCAGCCAAGGCGGGGTTTCCTATGGCTACACCTTC.

The gene calls are TRBV3-1 (or the pseudogene TRBV3-2) and TRBJ2-1; weak D call: TRBD2 (6 bases). This CDR3 has 13 amino acids. Trimming left V 3 bases short and J 4 bases short, with 7 bases between. Germline V gene data show CDR1 as LGHDT and CDR2 as YNNKEL (reference sequence). DNA for the CDR3: TGTGCCAGCAGCCAGGGACTTTACAATGAGCAGTTCTTC. It encodes CASSQGLYNEQFF.

In nucleotides, the CDR3 is TGTGCCAGCAGTGAACCCCAGGGGAGAAACACCATATATTTT. It is translated as CASSEPQGRNTIYF. The chain employs TRBV28 and TRBJ1-3; D possibly corresponds to TRBD1 (6 bases). CDR1 is MDHEN and CDR2 is SYDVKM in the germline V gene. The CDR3 consists of 14 residues. Trimming pared 5 bases from V and 5 bases from J, leaving 13 bases between.

CDR3 sequence (DNA): TGTGCCAGTAGTATGGGACAGGGTGGTAGTGAGCAGTTCTTC. It codes for CASSMGQGGSEQFF. V is TRBV19 and J is TRBJ2-1, with TRBD1 matching over 9 bases. The trim removed 3 bases at V and 9 bases at J, leaving 6 bases unmatched. The germline gives CDR1 LNHDA, CDR2 SQIVND (reference sequence). There are 14 residues in the CDR3. The entire variable domain, with the rest obtained from reference TRBV19 and TRBJ2-1, is as follows: DGGITQSPKYLFRKEGQNVTLSCEQNLNHDAMYWYRQDPGQGLRLIYYSQIVNDFQKGDIAEGYSVSREKKESFPLTVTSAQKNPTAFYLCASSMGQGGSEQFFGPGTRLTVL.

This chain joins TRBV12-3 or TRBV12-4 and TRBJ1-1, with 8 nucleotides matching TRBD1. CDR3 size: 12 residues. J lost 13 bases, V lost 7 bases, and 11 bases had no gene match. CDR3 in DNA: TGTGCCAGCACCCTGGGACAGGTAGTTGTTTTCTTT. Its translation is CASTLGQVVVFF.

This rearrangement joins TRBV30 to TRBJ1-1; D ambiguous. The CDR3 contains 11 residues. The V gene lost 1 base and the J gene lost 3 bases, with 3 bases spanning the gap. From germline, CDR1 is GTSNPN and CDR2 SVGIG (reference sequence). This chain's CDR3 is CAWSADTEAFF. CDR3 bases: TGTGCCTGGAGTGCCGACACTGAAGCTTTCTTT.

The V and J genes are TRBV28 and TRBJ1-5; TRBD1 aligns across 11 bases. The J segment lost 4 bases and the V segment lost 4 bases, leaving 9 bases of the junction unmatched. Germline V gene data show CDR1 as MDHEN and CDR2 as SYDVKM. This CDR3 region has 17 residues. The CDR3 region is CASSSQSGQGANQPQHF. In DNA, the CDR3 is TGTGCCAGCAGTTCCCAATCCGGACAGGGGGCGAATCAGCCCCAGCATTTT.

This clone was found a few times. The V gene is TRBV27, the J gene TRBJ1-6; D not certain. The CDR3 is 18 residues long. Germline V gives CDR1 MNHEY, CDR2 SMNVEV (reference sequence). The V end lost 7 bases, the J end lost 4 bases, and 23 bases lay between the germline ends. CDR3 sequence: CASTSSPRGAAYNSPLHF. CDR3 nucleotides: TGTGCCAGCACCTCCTCACCCCGGGGAGCGGCTTATAATTCACCCCTCCACTTT.

The rearrangement uses TRBV19 and TRBJ2-3; 8 nucleotides line up with TRBD1. In germline, CDR1 is LNHDA, CDR2 SQIVND (reference sequence). This CDR3 region has 15 residues. With 4 bases clipped from V and 7 bases from J, the junction kept 10 bases outside the gene matches. CDR3 region: CASSTFQGAGNTQYF. The CDR3 DNA reads as TGTGCCAGTAGTACTTTCCAGGGGGCCGGGAATACGCAGTATTTT.

The chain couples TRBV27 to TRBJ2-3; D remains ambiguous. The CDR3 spans 13 residues. Germline V lookup: CDR1 MNHEY, CDR2 SMNVEV (reference sequence). V gave up 0 bases and J gave up 3 bases, with 4 bases separating them. Written as DNA, the CDR3 is TGTGCCAGCAGTTTATCGAGGACAGATACGCAGTATTTT. This codes for CASSLSRTDTQYF.

The V gene is TRBV18, the J gene TRBJ1-6, with D maybe TRBD1 (5 bases). V shed 5 bases and J shed 8 bases, with 13 bases lying between them. This CDR3 region has 14 residues. Germline assignment: CDR1 KGHSH and CDR2 LQKENI. This chain's CDR3 is CASSVQGFDSPLHF. The CDR3 region has the DNA TGTGCCAGCTCAGTGCAGGGATTTGATTCACCCCTCCACTTT.

The chain uses TRBV29-1 and TRBJ2-2; 7 bases line up with TRBD1. CDR1 and CDR2 from the germline V gene are SQVTM and ANQGSEA. The ends lost 6 bases at V and 0 bases at J; junction bases unmatched: 4. CDR3 length equals 14 residues. CDR3 sequence (DNA): TGCAGCGTCACGGGACAGTCGAACACCGGGGAGCTGTTTTTT. This codes for CSVTGQSNTGELFF.